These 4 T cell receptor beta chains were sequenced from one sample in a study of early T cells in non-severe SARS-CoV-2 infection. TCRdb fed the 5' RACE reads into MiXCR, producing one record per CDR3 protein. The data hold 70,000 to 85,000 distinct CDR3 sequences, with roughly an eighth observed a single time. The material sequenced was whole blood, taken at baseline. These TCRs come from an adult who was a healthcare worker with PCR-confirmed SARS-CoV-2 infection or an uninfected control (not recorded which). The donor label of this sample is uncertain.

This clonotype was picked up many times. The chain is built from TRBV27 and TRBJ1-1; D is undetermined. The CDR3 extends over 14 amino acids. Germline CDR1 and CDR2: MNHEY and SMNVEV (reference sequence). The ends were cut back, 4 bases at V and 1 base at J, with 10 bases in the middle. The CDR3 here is CASSSHPGNTEAFF. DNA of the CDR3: TGTGCCAGCAGTTCACACCCAGGGAACACTGAAGCTTTCTTT.

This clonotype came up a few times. CDR3: CASRTGANTGELFF. The DNA for the CDR3 is TGCGCCAGCAGGACCGGCGCGAACACCGGGGAGCTGTTTTTT. The V gene is TRBV10-1, the J gene TRBJ2-2; no definite D call. Germline V CDR1 and CDR2: WNHNN, SYGVQD (reference sequence). The CDR3 has 14 residues. Trimming stripped 6 bases from V and 0 bases from J, with 8 bases between.

CDR3 sequence reads: CASSRGPRDSSMDTQYF. DNA for the CDR3: TGCGCCAGCAGCAGGGGCCCCCGGGACTCTTCAATGGATACGCAGTATTTT. The genes are TRBV4-1 and TRBJ2-3; D may be TRBD2 (6 bases). Germline V gene lookup returns CDR1 MGHRA and CDR2 YSYEKL. This CDR3 has 17 amino acids. The ends were cut back, 5 bases at V and 6 bases at J, with 24 bases in the middle.

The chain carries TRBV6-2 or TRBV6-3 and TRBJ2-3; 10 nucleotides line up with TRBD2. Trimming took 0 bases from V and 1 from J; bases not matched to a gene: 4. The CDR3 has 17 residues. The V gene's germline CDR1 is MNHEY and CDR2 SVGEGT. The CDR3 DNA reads TGTGCCAGCAGTTACTCCGGACTAGCGGACGGCACAGATACGCAGTATTTT. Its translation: CASSYSGLADGTDTQYF.